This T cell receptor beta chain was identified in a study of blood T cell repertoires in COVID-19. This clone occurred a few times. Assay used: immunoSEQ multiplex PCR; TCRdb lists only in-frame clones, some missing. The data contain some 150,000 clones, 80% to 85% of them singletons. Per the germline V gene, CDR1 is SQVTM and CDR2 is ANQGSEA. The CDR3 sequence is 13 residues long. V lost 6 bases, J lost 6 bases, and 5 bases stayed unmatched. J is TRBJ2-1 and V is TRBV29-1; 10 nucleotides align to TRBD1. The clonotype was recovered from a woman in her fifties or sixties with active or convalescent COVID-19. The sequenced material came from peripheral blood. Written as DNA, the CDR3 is TGCAGCGTGGATTGGACAGGGGGCAATGAGCAGTTCTTC. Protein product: CSVDWTGGNEQFF.